This T cell receptor (beta chain) was documented in a study of CD8 T cells in ankylosing spondylitis. This clonotype was seen only a few times. Its target is not known. The CDR3 is made up of 17 amino acids. Germline V gene lookup returns CDR1 DFQATT and CDR2 SNEGSKA (reference sequence). Trimming shortened V by 1 base and J by 0 bases, and 15 bases separated the two germline ends. The TCR beta libraries were generated through quantitative 5'-RACE incorporating molecular barcodes. TCRdb processed the 5' RACE reads anew with MiXCR; each CDR3 protein has one entry. The top ten hold over 6.5% of the sample, which has approximately 540,000 distinct CDR3 sequences, 12% seen once. Study-wide results and limits: A TCR beta motif of fewer than ten highly homologous variants appeared characteristic of ankylosing spondylitis blood. As reported, disease-linked clones showed significant enrichment in matched ankylosing spondylitis synovial fluid. Certain motif variants had earlier been reported in reactive arthritis synovial fluid and blood.

This clonotype was obtained from a male donor with ankylosing spondylitis. What was sequenced was blood, either unsorted or a sorted T cell fraction (not recorded which). The rearrangement joins TRBV20-1 to TRBJ2-2; tentatively, D is TRBD2 (6 bases). The CDR3 coding sequence is TGCAGTGCTAGAGCTACTTTTGGCGGGGCGAACACCGGGGAGCTGTTTTTT. It is translated as CSARATFGGANTGELFF.